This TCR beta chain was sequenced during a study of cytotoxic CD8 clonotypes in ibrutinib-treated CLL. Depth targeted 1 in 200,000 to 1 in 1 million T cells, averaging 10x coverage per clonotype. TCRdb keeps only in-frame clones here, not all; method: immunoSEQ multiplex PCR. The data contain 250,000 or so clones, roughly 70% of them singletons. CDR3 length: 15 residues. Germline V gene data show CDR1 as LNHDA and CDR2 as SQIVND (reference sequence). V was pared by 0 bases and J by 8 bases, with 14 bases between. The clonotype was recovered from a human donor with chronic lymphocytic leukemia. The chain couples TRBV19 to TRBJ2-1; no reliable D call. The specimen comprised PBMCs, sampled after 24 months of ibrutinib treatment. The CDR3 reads CASSIDVLVGYEQFF. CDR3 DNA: TGTGCCAGTAGTATAGATGTCCTAGTCGGCTATGAGCAGTTCTTC.